One and the same sample provided the 23 T cell receptor beta chains below, sequenced in a study of blood T cell repertoires in COVID-19. The data were produced by immunoSEQ multiplex PCR, yet TCRdb's version contains in-frame clones alone and is incomplete. The sample includes 200,000 to 300,000 clones, about 83% of them seen just once. Sequencing was carried out using peripheral blood. The source of these receptors is a human donor in a cohort sampled during active COVID-19.

This clone was seen just once. V usage is TRBV6-1 and J usage is TRBJ2-7; 7 positions agree with TRBD2. The CDR3 loop spans 16 amino acids. In germline, CDR1 is MNHNS, CDR2 SASEGT. J was trimmed by 2 bases and V by 3 bases; bases with no gene match: 10. The CDR3 here is CASSDRSSGVTYEQYF. The CDR3 region has the DNA TGTGCCAGCAGTGATCGGTCGAGCGGGGTCACCTACGAGCAGTACTTC.

The chain joins TRBV3-1 (or the pseudogene TRBV3-2) to TRBJ2-5, with D hard to call. Trimming cost V 4 bases and J 1 base, with 4 bases left between them. This CDR3 spans 12 amino acids. Germline loops: CDR1 LGHDT, CDR2 YNNKEL (reference sequence). CDR3 residues: CASSPLQETQYF. The DNA for the CDR3 is TGTGCCAGCAGCCCCCTCCAAGAGACCCAGTACTTC.

The V and J genes are TRBV7-9 and TRBJ2-3, with 9 positions matching TRBD2. CDR1 is SEHNR, CDR2 FQNEAQ, per germline (reference sequence). This CDR3 has 17 residues. V lost 2 bases to trimming and J lost 6 bases; unmatched junction nucleotides: 12. In DNA, the CDR3 is TGTGCCAGCAGCTTAAATCCCGGGACTAGCTTTGCGGATACGCAGTATTTT. Translated, it gives CASSLNPGTSFADTQYF.

This clone came up once. CDR3 nucleotides: TGTGCCAGTAGTATGGGGGACAGTTTGAGCTATGGCTACACCTTC. Its protein product is CASSMGDSLSYGYTF. This chain connects TRBV19 to TRBJ1-2; TRBD1 matches 7 bases. The junction had 8 bases not matched to a gene; V was cut back by 3 bases and J by 4 bases. Germline V CDR1 and CDR2: LNHDA, SQIVND (reference sequence). The CDR3 totals 15 residues.

V gene TRBV6-1 combines with J gene TRBJ2-5; 7 bases agree with TRBD1. Per germline, CDR1 MNHNS and CDR2 SASEGT. The CDR3 is 16 amino acids. Trimming cost V 4 bases and J 5 bases; bases outside gene matches: 13. The DNA of the CDR3 is TGTGCCAGCAGTGTACATATGACAGGGTCAGGGGAGACCCAGTACTTC. Translating gives CASSVHMTGSGETQYF.

This chain joins TRBV3-1 (or the pseudogene TRBV3-2) and TRBJ2-7; no firm D call. CDR3 size: 12 residues. CDR1 and CDR2 from the germline V gene are LGHDT and YNNKEL (reference sequence). V lost 0 bases and J 3 bases, leaving 3 bases between the germline ends. CDR3: CASSQDVYEQYF. The CDR3 DNA reads TGTGCCAGCAGCCAAGACGTCTACGAGCAGTACTTC.

This clone showed up just a few times. The V gene is TRBV7-9, the J gene TRBJ2-7, with 8 bases aligning to TRBD2. Germline V CDR1 and CDR2: SEHNR, FQNEAQ (reference sequence). V was pared by 3 bases and J by 3 bases, with 7 bases of the junction left unmatched. The CDR3 consists of 15 residues. CDR3 coding DNA: TGTGCCAGCAGCTTCCCAGGGAGCGGGGGCTACGAGCAGTACTTC. It specifies CASSFPGSGGYEQYF.

The chain uses TRBV28 and TRBJ1-4; 9 bases line up with TRBD1. This CDR3 is built from 15 residues. In germline, CDR1 is MDHEN, CDR2 SYDVKM. Unmatched junction bases numbered 9, after V lost 3 bases and J lost 10 bases. This CDR3 reads CASSFPQGAEGKLFF. DNA for the CDR3: TGTGCCAGCAGTTTCCCACAGGGGGCAGAAGGAAAACTGTTTTTT. The complete variable domain, with remaining parts taken from reference TRBV28 and TRBJ1-4, reads DVKVTQSSRYLVKRTGEKVFLECVQDMDHENMFWYRQDPGLGLRLIYFSYDVKMKEKGDIPEGYSVSREKKERFSLILESASTNQTSMYLCASSFPQGAEGKLFFGSGTQLSVL.

This clone was observed a few times. J is TRBJ2-3 and V is TRBV19, with a weak D call TRBD2 (5 bases). CDR3 length: 15 amino acids. Germline V gives CDR1 LNHDA, CDR2 SQIVND (reference sequence). V was cut by 7 bases and J by 0 bases, with 14 bases left in between. The CDR3 DNA follows: TGTGCCAGTATCCCCTCGACTACAAGCACAGATACGCAGTATTTT. The encoded protein is CASIPSTTSTDTQYF.

The chain recombines TRBV27 with TRBJ1-6; D unclear. The CDR3 loop spans 17 amino acids. Trimming left V 6 bases short and J 0 bases short, with 15 bases between. The germline V gene encodes CDR1 MNHEY and CDR2 SMNVEV (reference sequence). CDR3 sequence reads: CASSSNLVSSYNSPLHF. CDR3 coding DNA: TGTGCCAGCAGCTCAAATTTGGTTAGCTCCTATAATTCACCCCTCCACTTT.

This rearrangement joins TRBV7-2 to TRBJ1-1; D gene uncertain. Trimming pared 1 base from V and 1 base from J, leaving 10 bases between. The CDR3 extends over 15 amino acids. Looked up from germline, CDR1 is SGHTA and CDR2 is FQGNSA. Written as DNA, the CDR3 is TGTGCCAGCAGCTTAGTATATGACACGAACACTGAAGCTTTCTTT. Its translation is CASSLVYDTNTEAFF.

The chain carries TRBV29-1 and TRBJ1-1; no reliable D call. V gave up 7 bases and J gave up 6 bases, with 12 bases separating them. The CDR3 length is 11 residues. The V gene's germline CDR1 is SQVTM and CDR2 ANQGSEA. The CDR3 sequence: CSGDRGSEAFF. CDR3 nucleotide sequence: TGCAGCGGTGACCGAGGTTCTGAAGCTTTCTTT.

This rearrangement joins TRBV10-3 to TRBJ2-7; D might be TRBD1 (5 bases). The CDR3 totals 15 residues. Germline CDR1 reads ENHRY; CDR2 reads SYGVKD. Trimming left V 7 bases short and J 0 bases short, with 16 bases between. This CDR3 is CAINSGAVGSYEQYF. The CDR3 DNA sequence: TGTGCCATCAATTCTGGGGCGGTCGGCTCCTACGAGCAGTACTTC.

This sequence joins TRBV27 and TRBJ1-2, with D maybe TRBD1 (5 bases). The V gene's germline CDR1 is MNHEY and CDR2 SMNVEV (reference sequence). The CDR3 has 13 residues. V lost 8 bases, J lost 7 bases, and 17 bases lay in between. Here the CDR3 DNA reads TGTGCCAGCGGGGCAATCACAACCTCTGGCTACACCTTC. Its protein product is CASGAITTSGYTF.

The rearrangement links TRBV15 to TRBJ2-7; 9 nucleotides line up with TRBD1. J lost 0 bases, V lost 0 bases, and 6 bases had no gene match. Germline V lookup: CDR1 LNHNV, CDR2 YYDKDF (reference sequence). The length of the CDR3 is 17 residues. The CDR3 is CATSRDTGGGSSYEQYF. The CDR3, as DNA: TGTGCCACCAGCAGAGATACAGGGGGCGGAAGCTCCTACGAGCAGTACTTC. Looking up the rest from reference TRBV15 and TRBJ2-7 gives the full variable domain: DAMVIQNPRYQVTQFGKPVTLSCSQTLNHNVMYWYQQKSSQAPKLLFHYYDKDFNNEADTPDNFQSRRPNTSFCFLDIRSPGLGDTAMYLCATSRDTGGGSSYEQYFGPGTRLTVT.

This clone has just one count. This chain links TRBV7-8 with TRBJ1-3; D possibly corresponds to TRBD1 (5 bases). There are 16 residues in the CDR3. Germline V CDR1 and CDR2: SGHVS, FQNEAQ. V dropped 1 base and J dropped 0 bases, with 10 bases sitting between them. CDR3 sequence: CASSLGRQSSGNTIYF. The CDR3 DNA is TGTGCCAGCAGCTTAGGGAGACAGAGCTCTGGAAACACCATATATTTT. The full variable domain, completed using reference TRBV7-8 and TRBJ1-3, is GAGVSQSPRYKVAKRGQDVALRCDPISGHVSLFWYQQALGQGPEFLTYFQNEAQLDKSGLPSDRFFAERPEGSVSTLKIQRTQQEDSAVYLCASSLGRQSSGNTIYFGEGSWLTVV.

This clone was recorded only once. The chain uses TRBV30 and TRBJ2-5, with 8 bases matching TRBD1. The J segment lost 4 bases and the V segment lost 7 bases, leaving 11 bases of the junction unmatched. CDR1 and CDR2 from the germline V gene are GTSNPN and SVGIG (reference sequence). The CDR3 has 14 amino acids. CDR3 loop: CALRQGTLGETQYF. CDR3 coding DNA: TGTGCCTTGCGACAGGGGACATTAGGAGAGACCCAGTACTTC.

J is TRBJ1-4 and V is TRBV6-5; TRBD1 matches 11 bases. J lost 2 bases, V lost 4 bases, and 3 bases had no gene match. Germline CDR1 MNHEY, CDR2 SVGAGI. This CDR3 spans 16 amino acids. In nucleotides, the CDR3 is TGTGCCAGCAGTTTGGGACAGGGGGTCACTAATGAAAAACTGTTTTTT. The encoded protein is CASSLGQGVTNEKLFF.

The chain recombines TRBV10-2 with TRBJ2-5; no reliable D call. Germline CDR1 is WSHSY and CDR2 is SAAADI. This CDR3 is 12 amino acids long. V lost 0 bases to trimming and J lost 5 bases, with 4 bases between them. In DNA, the CDR3 is TGCGCCAGCAGTGAGTCGAGGGAGACCCAGTACTTC. Residues: CASSESRETQYF.

The J gene is TRBJ1-4, the V gene TRBV28; no clear D. CDR3 length equals 13 residues. V was clipped by 3 bases and J by 6 bases, with 8 bases between them. Germline V gene lookup returns CDR1 MDHEN and CDR2 SYDVKM. CDR3 sequence: CASSFRRDEKLFF. The CDR3, as DNA: TGTGCCAGCAGTTTCAGGAGGGATGAAAAACTGTTTTTT.

V usage is TRBV28 and J usage is TRBJ2-1, with 11 nucleotides matching TRBD2. This CDR3 region has 20 residues. Germline V gene data show CDR1 as MDHEN and CDR2 as SYDVKM. The V and J ends lost 3 bases and 2 bases, in that order; junction bases with no gene match: 15. The CDR3: CASSFPRLAGISNPYNEQFF. In nucleotides, the CDR3 is TGTGCCAGCAGTTTCCCCAGACTAGCGGGAATCTCTAACCCCTACAATGAGCAGTTCTTC.

This clone came up once. This chain connects TRBV5-1 to TRBJ1-1; D remains ambiguous. The germline V gene encodes CDR1 SGHRS and CDR2 YFSETQ. Trimming left V 0 bases short and J 1 base short, with 7 bases between. The CDR3 is 14 residues long. CDR3 in amino acids: CASSLGGQNTEAFF. The CDR3 nucleotides are TGCGCCAGCAGCTTGGGTGGGCAGAACACTGAAGCTTTCTTT. Combining the CDR3 with reference TRBV5-1 and TRBJ1-1 gives the whole variable domain KAGVTQTPRYLIKTRGQQVTLSCSPISGHRSVSWYQQTPGQGLQFLFEYFSETQRNKGNFPGRFSGRQFSNSRSEMNVSTLELGDSALYLCASSLGGQNTEAFFGQGTRLTVV.

This clone was observed a handful of times. This sequence joins TRBV10-1 and TRBJ1-3, with 7 bases lining up with TRBD1. Trimming removed 8 bases from V and 3 bases from J; junction bases left unmatched: 10. Germline CDR1 WNHNN, CDR2 SYGVQD (reference sequence). The CDR3 covers 15 residues. The CDR3: CASSRGGLNGNTIYF. For the CDR3, the DNA is TGCGCCAGCTCGAGAGGGGGCTTGAATGGAAACACCATATATTTT.